This T cell receptor beta chain originates from a study of metastatic and nonmetastatic thyroid tumors. Turning to the study itself: Repertoire data that came from the blood and tumor or nodule tissue of malignant and benign thyroid patients were compared.

About this clone: The antigen remains unidentified.

CDR1 is SGHAT and CDR2 is FQNNGV in the germline V gene. There are 20 residues in the CDR3. The ends lost 1 base at V and 2 bases at J; junction bases unmatched: 9. Each patient went into thyroid surgery without having received any treatment. With MiXCR, TCRdb called clones anew from the PCR reads. In the table there are under 25,000 clones, 27% of which are singletons. Overall study results and limits: The study reportedly found significantly higher TCR beta diversity in malignant thyroid tumors than benign nodules, in blood and tumor.

The sequenced sample was blood. The clonotype originates from a female donor with papillary thyroid cancer or a benign thyroid nodule (not recorded which). Some clones in this sample may be carry-over from other donors' samples. The chain couples TRBV11-2 to TRBJ2-6, with 12 nucleotides matching TRBD2. The CDR3 DNA is TGTGCCAGCAGCTTAGGACTAGCGGGAGAGTTCTGGGCTGGGGCCAACGTCCTGACTTTC. As protein: CASSLGLAGEFWAGANVLTF.